The T cell receptor (beta chain) described here comes from a study of blood T cells in healthy people across ages. A sample-barcoded 5' primer and a J-beta primer mix were used in a second PCR of about 6 to 11 cycles. TCRdb analysed the 5' RACE reads with MiXCR anew, one entry per CDR3 protein. The table shows about 380,000 distinct CDR3 sequences, with more than 45% occurring only once. The TCR originated in a man aged 60-69 years in good health. The sequenced sample consisted of blood.

DNA for the CDR3: TGTGCCAGCAGTTTATCCAGGCGAAGGACAGGGGCCCTAGACTATGGCTACACCTTC. Translating gives CASSLSRRRTGALDYGYTF. The rearrangement links TRBV28 to TRBJ1-2; 9 nucleotides line up with TRBD1. V trimming: 1 base; J trimming: 3 bases; junction bases outside the gene matches: 15. The germline gives CDR1 MDHEN, CDR2 SYDVKM. This CDR3 region has 19 residues.